This TCR beta chain was found in a study of molecular identifiers for immune sequencing clone quantification. Background on the study: Replicate RNA came from 20,000 or 100,000 naive CD8 cells and was split five ways, and four parts were sequenced.

The CDR3 loop spans 13 amino acids. Germline V gives CDR1 LGHNA, CDR2 YSLEER. Trimming took 4 bases from V and 8 from J; bases not matched to a gene: 5. Sorting selected naive CD8 T cells with a CD8+CD4-CCR7+CD45RA+ phenotype. General study findings and limits: Reports indicate spiked Jurkat TCR RNA from one cell could be found among about a million naive cells.

Previously reported methods and listed TCR primers produced the bulk TCR libraries. TCRdb re-called the PCR reads through MiXCR, storing one row per CDR3 protein. The sample lists under 650,000 distinct CDR3 sequences, about 20% occurring once. This clonotype was detected many times. Its antigen is still unknown. The receptor was isolated from a human donor in good health. Some libraries in this study had Jurkat cell RNA spiked in. This rearrangement joins TRBV4-3 to TRBJ2-1, with TRBD2 identical over 7 bases. Sequencing was performed on naive CD8+ T cells from blood, with Jurkat cell RNA spiked in. Described subset: FACS-sorted CD8+CD4-CCR7+CD45RA+ naive T cells. CDR3: CASSPQRGYEQFF. The CDR3 DNA is TGCGCCAGCAGCCCTCAGCGGGGCTATGAGCAGTTCTTC.